One and the same sample provided the 31 T cell receptor beta chains below, sequenced in a study of T cell responses to AZD1222 COVID-19 vaccine. The table came from immunoSEQ multiplex PCR; TCRdb's copy has only in-frame clones and leaves some out. The sample contains about 120,000 clones, around nine tenths of which appear only once. This specimen was peripheral blood, taken 28 days after the second dose of the MenACWY control vaccine. Receptor source: an adult who received the MenACWY meningococcal vaccine as a control.

V and J are TRBV6-2 or TRBV6-3 and TRBJ2-1, with TRBD1 identical over 9 bases. Germline V gives CDR1 MNHEY, CDR2 SVGEGT. Losses at the gene ends were 5 bases for V and 6 bases for J; bases not matched to a gene: 11. The CDR3 is 16 residues long. This CDR3 is CASSHEQGAMSNEQFF. DNA of the CDR3: TGTGCCAGCAGTCACGAACAGGGGGCTATGTCCAATGAGCAGTTCTTC.

This chain uses TRBV28 with TRBJ2-3; D not resolved. The germline CDR1 and CDR2 sequences are MDHEN and SYDVKM. V shed 5 bases and J shed 0 bases, with 9 bases lying between them. The CDR3 contains 14 residues. The DNA for the CDR3 is TGTGCCAGCAGTCCGCAAGTTAGCACAGATACGCAGTATTTT. Amino acids: CASSPQVSTDTQYF.

The chain uses TRBV19 and TRBJ1-5, with 9 nucleotides matching TRBD1. Germline lookup yields CDR1 LNHDA and CDR2 SQIVND (reference sequence). V lost 3 bases to trimming and J lost 4 bases; unmatched junction nucleotides: 7. CDR3 size: 16 residues. CDR3 in amino acids: CASSIRTGAMNQPQHF. CDR3 bases: TGTGCCAGTAGTATCCGGACAGGGGCAATGAATCAGCCCCAGCATTTT.

V usage is TRBV7-9 and J usage is TRBJ1-1; tentatively, D is TRBD1 (6 bases). Germline loops: CDR1 SEHNR, CDR2 FQNEAQ (reference sequence). The V end lost 4 bases, the J end lost 2 bases, and 8 bases lay between the germline ends. The CDR3 is 13 residues long. As DNA, the CDR3 is TGTGCCAGCAGCTCGGACAGCAACACTGAAGCTTTCTTT. Translation gives CASSSDSNTEAFF. The variable domain in full, with the rest retrieved from reference TRBV7-9 and TRBJ1-1, is DTGVSQNPRHKITKRGQNVTFRCDPISEHNRLYWYRQTLGQGPEFLTYFQNEAQLEKSRLLSDRFSAERPKGSFSTLEIQRTEQGDSAMYLCASSSDSNTEAFFGQGTRLTVV.

J is TRBJ2-3 and V is TRBV7-3; D may be TRBD2 (5 bases). The V end was cut by 5 bases, the J end by 0 bases, with 12 bases between. CDR1 and CDR2 from the germline V gene are SGHTA and FQGTGA. The CDR3 consists of 15 residues. CDR3 sequence reads: CASSPGFGSTDTQYF. For the CDR3, the DNA is TGTGCCAGCAGCCCGGGGTTTGGGAGCACAGATACGCAGTATTTT. Using reference TRBV7-3 and TRBJ2-3 for the parts outside the CDR3, the full variable domain is GAGVSQTPSNKVTEKGKYVELRCDPISGHTALYWYRQSLGQGPEFLIYFQGTGAADDSGLPNDRFFAVRPEGSVSTLKIQRTERGDSAVYLCASSPGFGSTDTQYFGPGTRLTVL.

To note about this clone: In the same sample, other DNA sequences code for this CDR3. This chain joins TRBV5-4 and TRBJ2-5; TRBD2 matches 12 bases. The CDR3 length is 15 residues. The V segment lost 4 bases and the J segment 2 bases; nucleotides outside the gene matches: 3. Germline V gives CDR1 SGHNT, CDR2 YYREEE (reference sequence). The CDR3 coding sequence is TGTGCCAGCAGCAGAGGGACTAGCGGGCAAGAGACCCAGTACTTC. This sequence encodes CASSRGTSGQETQYF.

V and J are TRBV28 and TRBJ2-7, with D unclear. This CDR3 spans 14 amino acids. Trimming pared 6 bases from V and 2 bases from J, leaving 14 bases between. Germline V gene sequence: CDR1 MDHEN, CDR2 SYDVKM. CDR3 coding DNA: TGTGCCAGCAGCTACCCTGACACGACCTACGAGCAGTACGTC. It codes for CASSYPDTTYEQYV.

The chain couples TRBV24-1 to TRBJ1-5; TRBD1 is a possible D gene (6 bases). From germline, CDR1 is KGHDR and CDR2 SFDVKD. This CDR3 has 14 amino acids. V was cut by 6 bases and J by 3 bases, with 11 bases left in between. For the CDR3, the DNA is TGTGCCACCAGTCAAGGACAGTACAATCAGCCCCAGCATTTT. Translated, it gives CATSQGQYNQPQHF.

V usage is TRBV9 and J usage is TRBJ1-2; D unclear. Germline values: CDR1 SGDLS, CDR2 YYNGEE. The CDR3 extends over 13 amino acids. V shed 0 bases and J shed 2 bases, with 5 bases lying between them. The CDR3 protein is CASSVEQNYGYTF. In DNA form, the CDR3 reads TGTGCCAGCAGCGTAGAGCAGAACTATGGCTACACCTTC.

The chain couples TRBV10-2 to TRBJ2-1; 10 bases are a match to TRBD2. The germline CDR1 and CDR2 sequences are WSHSY and SAAADI. J was trimmed by 9 bases and V by 5 bases; bases with no gene match: 10. The length of the CDR3 is 15 residues. CDR3 sequence (DNA): TGCGCCAGCAGTTTAACTAGCGGGGAGTATGGTGAGCAGTTCTTC. Amino acid sequence: CASSLTSGEYGEQFF.

The genes are TRBV20-1 and TRBJ2-7; 9 bases line up with TRBD2. Germline assignment: CDR1 DFQATT and CDR2 SNEGSKA (reference sequence). This CDR3 region has 11 residues. The CDR3 region has the DNA TGCAGCGGGGGACTAGCCCAAAAGCAGTACGTC. This sequence encodes CSGGLAQKQYV.

A remark on this clone: Other DNA sequences in the same sample also yield this CDR3. The rearrangement uses TRBV6-5 and TRBJ1-2, with D perhaps TRBD1 (5 bases). V lost 2 bases and J 0 bases, leaving 10 bases between the germline ends. The CDR3 totals 15 residues. The germline V gene encodes CDR1 MNHEY and CDR2 SVGAGI. The CDR3 DNA reads TGTGCCAGCAGTTACAAGGGGATGGCTAACTATGGCTACACCTTC. This encodes CASSYKGMANYGYTF.

The chain has TRBV9 and TRBJ1-4, with a weak D call TRBD1 (5 bases). Trimming cost V 3 bases and J 5 bases, with 20 bases left between them. Germline V lookup: CDR1 SGDLS, CDR2 YYNGEE. CDR3 length: 17 amino acids. This chain's CDR3 is CASSESSQGIPNEKLFF. The CDR3 bases are TGTGCCAGCAGCGAATCCTCTCAGGGAATTCCAAATGAAAAACTGTTTTTT. The full variable domain, completed using reference TRBV9 and TRBJ1-4, is DSGVTQTPKHLITATGQRVTLRCSPRSGDLSVYWYQQSLDQGLQFLIQYYNGEERAKGNILERFSAQQFPDLHSELNLSSLELGDSALYFCASSESSQGIPNEKLFFGSGTQLSVL.

The chain recombines TRBV25-1 with TRBJ1-2; no firm D call. This CDR3 has 12 residues. Germline loops: CDR1 MGHDK, CDR2 SYGVNS. The V end lost 4 bases, the J end lost 7 bases, and 10 bases lay between the germline ends. CDR3 amino acids: CASSGDEIGYTF. DNA for the CDR3: TGTGCCAGCAGTGGGGATGAGATTGGCTACACCTTC.

A few counts support this clone. This sequence joins TRBV6-6 and TRBJ2-2, with D unresolved. Per the germline V gene, CDR1 is MNHNY and CDR2 is SVGAGI (reference sequence). Trimming pared 5 bases from V and 6 bases from J, leaving 7 bases between. The CDR3 extends over 12 amino acids. The DNA of the CDR3 is TGTGCCAGCAGTCCTCATGCCGGGGAGCTGTTTTTT. Protein product: CASSPHAGELFF.

The rearrangement joins TRBV19 to TRBJ1-4; TRBD1 agrees at 10 bases. Germline V gene lookup returns CDR1 LNHDA and CDR2 SQIVND (reference sequence). This CDR3 contains 14 residues. After removal of 6 bases from V and 4 bases from J, the junction contained 2 bases not matched to a gene. The CDR3 spells CASRDRGYNEKLFF. CDR3 sequence (DNA): TGTGCCAGTAGGGACAGGGGGTATAATGAAAAACTGTTTTTT.

The chain couples TRBV2 to TRBJ1-1, with 7 bases matching TRBD1. The CDR3 is made up of 13 amino acids. The V segment lost 10 bases and the J segment 1 base; nucleotides outside the gene matches: 6. CDR1 is SNHLY and CDR2 is FYNNEI in the germline V gene. The CDR3 loop is CAISDRPNTEAFF. For the CDR3, the DNA is TGTGCCATCTCGGACAGGCCGAACACTGAAGCTTTCTTT. Full variable domain (missing parts from reference TRBV2 and TRBJ1-1): EPEVTQTPSHQVTQMGQEVILRCVPISNHLYFYWYRQILGQKVEFLVSFYNNEISEKSEIFDDQFSVERPDGSNFTLKIRSTKLEDSAMYFCAISDRPNTEAFFGQGTRLTVV.

The chain has TRBV4-3 and TRBJ1-1, with D uncertain. The V end was cut by 4 bases, the J end by 2 bases, with 11 bases between. CDR3 length: 14 residues. Germline V gene lookup returns CDR1 LGHNA and CDR2 YSLEER. DNA of the CDR3: TGCGCCAGCAGCCCCTCCTCGAGAAACACTGAAGCTTTCTTT. Amino acid sequence: CASSPSSRNTEAFF.

This chain joins TRBV28 and TRBJ1-1; 9 bases are shared with TRBD1. After removal of 4 bases from V and 0 bases from J, the junction contained 9 bases not matched to a gene. The CDR3 totals 17 residues. Germline values: CDR1 MDHEN, CDR2 SYDVKM. The CDR3 nucleotides are TGTGCCAGCAGTTCCACGGACAGGGGCCCCTTGAACACTGAAGCTTTCTTT. This codes for CASSSTDRGPLNTEAFF.

The CDR3 region has the DNA TGTGCCAGCAGCCAAGGGGCTAGCGCCACAGATACGCAGTATTTT. Its protein is CASSQGASATDTQYF. The chain carries TRBV3-1 (or the pseudogene TRBV3-2) and TRBJ2-3, with a weak D call TRBD2 (6 bases). There are 15 residues in the CDR3. CDR1 is LGHDT and CDR2 is YNNKEL in the germline V gene (reference sequence). V was shortened by 1 base and J by 2 bases, with 10 bases between the two germline ends.

On this clone: Other DNA sequences in the sample encode the same CDR3. CDR3 DNA: TGTGCCAGCGGAGACAGTCCTAACTATGGCTACACCTTC. The encoded protein is CASGDSPNYGYTF. The chain couples TRBV28 to TRBJ1-2; D perhaps matches TRBD1 (5 bases). Germline loops: CDR1 MDHEN, CDR2 SYDVKM. The CDR3 has 13 amino acids. V lost 8 bases and J lost 0, with 10 bases in between.

The chain employs TRBV24-1 and TRBJ2-7, with D perhaps given as TRBD1 or TRBD2 (5 bases each). The CDR3 totals 14 residues. V was shortened by 3 bases and J by 4 bases, with 12 bases between the two germline ends. Per germline, CDR1 KGHDR and CDR2 SFDVKD. CDR3 sequence (DNA): TGTGCCACCAGTGATCACGGGACGGATTACGAGCAGTACTTC. Translating it yields CATSDHGTDYEQYF.

V usage is TRBV14 and J usage is TRBJ1-1; D is uncertain. Trimming took off 1 base at V and 8 bases at J, with 8 bases between the two ends. The CDR3 length is 12 residues. The germline gives CDR1 SGHDN, CDR2 FVKESK. The chain's CDR3 is CASSQVGMEAFF. CDR3 in DNA: TGTGCCAGCAGCCAAGTGGGCATGGAAGCTTTCTTT. Full variable domain (outside the CDR3, taken from reference TRBV14 and TRBJ1-1): EAGVTQFPSHSVIEKGQTVTLRCDPISGHDNLYWYRRVMGKEIKFLLHFVKESKQDESGMPNNRFLAERTGGTYSTLKVQPAELEDSGVYFCASSQVGMEAFFGQGTRLTVV.

This clone was found once. This chain uses TRBV3-1 (or the pseudogene TRBV3-2) with TRBJ2-3; no firm D call. This CDR3 spans 13 amino acids. V lost 4 bases and J lost 0, with 5 bases in between. CDR1 LGHDT and CDR2 YNNKEL come from the germline V gene (reference sequence). The CDR3 is CASSLRSTDTQYF. CDR3 DNA: TGTGCCAGCAGCCTACGAAGCACAGATACGCAGTATTTT.

The V and J genes are TRBV7-2 and TRBJ2-7; D not certain. CDR1 and CDR2 (germline): SGHTA, FQGNSA. The V and J ends lost 1 base and 3 bases respectively, with 10 bases between them. CDR3 size: 14 residues. The CDR3 loop reads CASSLGNSYYEQYF. The CDR3 nucleotides are TGTGCCAGCAGCTTAGGAAACAGCTACTACGAGCAGTACTTC.

This sequence joins TRBV19 and TRBJ2-1; unclear D gene. The CDR3 consists of 16 residues. V lost 3 bases and J 3 bases, leaving 15 bases between the germline ends. Germline CDR1 and CDR2: LNHDA and SQIVND (reference sequence). CDR3 amino acids: CASSISVVSLYNEQFF. For the CDR3, the DNA is TGTGCCAGTAGTATCTCGGTAGTCTCCCTCTACAATGAGCAGTTCTTC. The whole variable domain, filled in from reference TRBV19 and TRBJ2-1, reads DGGITQSPKYLFRKEGQNVTLSCEQNLNHDAMYWYRQDPGQGLRLIYYSQIVNDFQKGDIAEGYSVSREKKESFPLTVTSAQKNPTAFYLCASSISVVSLYNEQFFGPGTRLTVL.

The rearrangement joins TRBV7-3 to TRBJ2-1; the match to TRBD2 covers 10 bases. There are 16 residues in the CDR3. Germline CDR1 and CDR2: SGHTA and FQGTGA. Trimming cost V 1 base and J 3 bases; bases outside gene matches: 3. DNA for the CDR3: TGTGCCAGCAGCTTAATAGCGGGAGGTTTCTACAATGAGCAGTTCTTC. This translates into CASSLIAGGFYNEQFF.

This clone was seen a single time. The chain links TRBV24-1 to TRBJ1-2; 7 bases are a match to TRBD1. Per germline, CDR1 KGHDR and CDR2 SFDVKD. Unmatched junction bases numbered 6, after V lost 2 bases and J lost 4 bases. The CDR3 length is 15 residues. The CDR3 DNA reads as TGTGCCACCAGTGATTCGACAGGGTTTGGCTATGGCTACACCTTC. Its protein product is CATSDSTGFGYGYTF.

The chain employs TRBV18 and TRBJ1-4, with 8 nucleotides matching TRBD1. The trim removed 2 bases at V and 0 bases at J, leaving 17 bases unmatched. CDR1 and CDR2 from the germline V gene are KGHSH and LQKENI. This CDR3 region has 21 residues. The CDR3 here is CASSPFIQTGTGTATNEKLFF. CDR3 coding DNA: TGTGCCAGCTCACCATTTATCCAAACCGGGACAGGAACTGCAACTAATGAAAAACTGTTTTTT.

Here the CDR3 DNA reads TGTGCCAGCAGCTTAGGCCCGGGAAGCGGGGGCCTAAGCTCCTACGAGCAGTACGTC. Its translation: CASSLGPGSGGLSSYEQYV. This chain uses TRBV11-2 with TRBJ2-7, with TRBD2 matching over 8 bases. Germline CDR1 SGHAT, CDR2 FQNNGV. The CDR3 runs 19 residues. The ends lost 1 base at V and 0 bases at J; junction bases unmatched: 14.

This chain connects TRBV6-2 or TRBV6-3 to TRBJ2-3, with TRBD1 matching over 8 bases. With V trimmed by 6 bases and J by 3 bases, 14 bases remained unmatched. The CDR3 is 17 amino acids. Per the germline V gene, CDR1 is MNHEY and CDR2 is SVGEGT. CDR3 residues: CASSLLGAGGRTDTQYF. The CDR3 DNA reads as TGTGCCAGCAGCCTCCTCGGGGCAGGGGGCAGAACAGATACGCAGTATTTT.